This T cell receptor beta chain came from a study of OX40 agonist ivuxolimab in advanced cancers. Method: immunoSEQ multiplex PCR; TCRdb's copy keeps in-frame clones and lacks some. Found here are tens of thousands of clones, 92% of them singletons; the top ten hold approximately 3.6%. From germline, CDR1 is MNHEY and CDR2 SMNVEV (reference sequence). This CDR3 spans 15 amino acids. Trimming pared 5 bases from V and 3 bases from J, leaving 17 bases between. This clonotype originated in an adult with an advanced solid tumor such as melanoma, head and neck, liver or kidney cancer. This sample comprised CD4+ or CD8+ T cells sorted from blood, obtained in a trial of the OX40 agonist ivuxolimab. The gene calls are TRBV27 and TRBJ2-7; D unresolved. CDR3 in amino acids: CASSPGFTGRYEQYF. CDR3 DNA sequence: TGTGCCAGCAGTCCCGGTTTTACGGGTCGCTACGAGCAGTACTTC.